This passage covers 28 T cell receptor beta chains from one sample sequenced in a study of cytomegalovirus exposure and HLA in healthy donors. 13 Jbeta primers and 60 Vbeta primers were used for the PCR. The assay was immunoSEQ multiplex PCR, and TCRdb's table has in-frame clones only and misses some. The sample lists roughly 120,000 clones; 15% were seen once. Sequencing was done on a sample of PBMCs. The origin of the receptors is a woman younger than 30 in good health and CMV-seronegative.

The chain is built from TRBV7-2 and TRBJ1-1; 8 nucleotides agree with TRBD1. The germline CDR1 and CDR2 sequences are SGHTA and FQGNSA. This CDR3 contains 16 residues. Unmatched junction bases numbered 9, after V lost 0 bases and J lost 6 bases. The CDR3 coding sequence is TGTGCCAGCAGCTTAGCCGGCAGGGGGCGGCTATCTGAAGCTTTCTTT. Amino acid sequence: CASSLAGRGRLSEAFF.

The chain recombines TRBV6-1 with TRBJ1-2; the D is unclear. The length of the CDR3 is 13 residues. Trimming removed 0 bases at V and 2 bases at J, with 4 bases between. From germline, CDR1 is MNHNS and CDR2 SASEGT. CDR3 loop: CASSEARNYGYTF. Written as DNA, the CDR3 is TGTGCCAGCAGTGAAGCTAGAAACTATGGCTACACCTTC.

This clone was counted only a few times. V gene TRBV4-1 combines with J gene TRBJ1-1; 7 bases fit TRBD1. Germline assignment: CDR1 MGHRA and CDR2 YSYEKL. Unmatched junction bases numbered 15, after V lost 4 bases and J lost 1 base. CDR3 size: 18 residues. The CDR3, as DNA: TGCGCCAGCAGCCCCCTGAATCGACAGGGTGTGACGAACACTGAAGCTTTCTTT. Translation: CASSPLNRQGVTNTEAFF.

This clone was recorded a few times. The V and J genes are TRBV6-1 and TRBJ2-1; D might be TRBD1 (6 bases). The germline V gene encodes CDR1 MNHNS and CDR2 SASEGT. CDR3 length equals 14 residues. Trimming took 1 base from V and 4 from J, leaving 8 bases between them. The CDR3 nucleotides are TGTGCCAGCAGTGAAGTTACAGGGTACAATGAGCAGTTCTTC. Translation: CASSEVTGYNEQFF.

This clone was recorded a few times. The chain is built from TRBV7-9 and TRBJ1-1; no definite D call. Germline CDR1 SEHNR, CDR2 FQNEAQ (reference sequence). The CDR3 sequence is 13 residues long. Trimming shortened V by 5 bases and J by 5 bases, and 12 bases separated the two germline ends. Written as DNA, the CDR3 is TGTGCCAGCAGCAAATCTACGGAGACTGAAGCTTTCTTT. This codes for CASSKSTETEAFF.

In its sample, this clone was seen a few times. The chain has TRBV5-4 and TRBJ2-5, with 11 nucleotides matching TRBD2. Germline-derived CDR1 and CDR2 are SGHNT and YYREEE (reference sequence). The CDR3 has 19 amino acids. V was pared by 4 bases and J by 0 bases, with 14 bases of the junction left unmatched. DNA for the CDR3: TGTGCCAGCAGCCACTGGGAACTAGCGGGAGTCCTGTACCAAGAGACCCAGTACTTC. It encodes CASSHWELAGVLYQETQYF.

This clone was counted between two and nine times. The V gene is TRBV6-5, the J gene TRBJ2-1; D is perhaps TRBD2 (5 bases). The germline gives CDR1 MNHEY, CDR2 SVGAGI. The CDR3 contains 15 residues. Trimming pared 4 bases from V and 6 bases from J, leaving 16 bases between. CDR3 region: CASSSPRRAGNEQFF. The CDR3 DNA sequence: TGTGCCAGCAGTTCCCCGCGGCGGGCGGGCAATGAGCAGTTCTTC.

The CDR3 reads CASSQPTISGELFF. CDR3 bases: TGCGCCAGCAGCCAACCTACCATCTCCGGGGAGCTGTTTTTT. The chain recombines TRBV4-1 with TRBJ2-2; D is undetermined. V dropped 2 bases and J dropped 6 bases, with 10 bases sitting between them. The CDR3 is 14 amino acids. Germline CDR1 reads MGHRA; CDR2 reads YSYEKL.

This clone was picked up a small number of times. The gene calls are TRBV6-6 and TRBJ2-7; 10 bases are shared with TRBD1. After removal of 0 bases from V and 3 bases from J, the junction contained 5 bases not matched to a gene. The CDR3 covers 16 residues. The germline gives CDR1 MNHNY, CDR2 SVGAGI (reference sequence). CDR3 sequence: CASSYSRGQGSYEQYF. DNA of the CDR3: TGTGCCAGCAGTTACTCGAGGGGACAGGGGAGCTACGAGCAGTACTTC.

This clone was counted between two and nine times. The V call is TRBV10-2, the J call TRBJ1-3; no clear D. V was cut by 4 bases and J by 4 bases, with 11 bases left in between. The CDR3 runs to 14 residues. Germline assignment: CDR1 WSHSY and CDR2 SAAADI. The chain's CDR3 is CASSAMGPGNTIYF. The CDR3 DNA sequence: TGCGCCAGCAGTGCCATGGGCCCCGGAAACACCATATATTTT.

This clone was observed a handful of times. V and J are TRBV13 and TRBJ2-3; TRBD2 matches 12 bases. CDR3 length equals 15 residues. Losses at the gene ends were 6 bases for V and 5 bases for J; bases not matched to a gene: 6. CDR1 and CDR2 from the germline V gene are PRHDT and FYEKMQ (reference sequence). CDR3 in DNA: TGTGCCAGCAGTCGACTAGCGGGGGCCGTAGATACGCAGTATTTT. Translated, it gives CASSRLAGAVDTQYF.

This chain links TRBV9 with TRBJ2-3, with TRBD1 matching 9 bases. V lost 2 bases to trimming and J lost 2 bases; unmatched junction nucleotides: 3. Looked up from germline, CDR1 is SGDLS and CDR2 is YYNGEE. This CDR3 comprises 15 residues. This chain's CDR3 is CASSVWDRATDTQYF. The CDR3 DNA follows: TGTGCCAGCAGCGTTTGGGACAGGGCCACAGATACGCAGTATTTT. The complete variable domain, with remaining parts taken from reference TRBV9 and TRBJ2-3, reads DSGVTQTPKHLITATGQRVTLRCSPRSGDLSVYWYQQSLDQGLQFLIQYYNGEERAKGNILERFSAQQFPDLHSELNLSSLELGDSALYFCASSVWDRATDTQYFGPGTRLTVL.

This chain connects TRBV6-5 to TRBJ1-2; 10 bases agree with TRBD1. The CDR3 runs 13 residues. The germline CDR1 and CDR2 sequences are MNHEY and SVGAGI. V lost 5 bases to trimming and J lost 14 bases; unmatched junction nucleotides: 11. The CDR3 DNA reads TGTGCCAGCAGTCAGAAACGGGACAGGGGAGAAACCTTC. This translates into CASSQKRDRGETF.

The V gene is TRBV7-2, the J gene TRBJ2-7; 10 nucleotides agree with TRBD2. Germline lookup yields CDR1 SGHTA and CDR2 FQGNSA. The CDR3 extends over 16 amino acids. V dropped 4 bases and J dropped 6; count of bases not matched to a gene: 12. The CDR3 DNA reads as TGTGCCAGCAGCTCGCAAAGCGGGAGGGTTCGACCCGAGCAGTACTTC. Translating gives CASSSQSGRVRPEQYF.

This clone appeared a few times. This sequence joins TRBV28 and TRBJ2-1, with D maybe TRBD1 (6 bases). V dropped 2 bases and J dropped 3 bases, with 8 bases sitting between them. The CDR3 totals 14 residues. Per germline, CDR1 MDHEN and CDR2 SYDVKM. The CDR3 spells CASSLGGDYNEQFF. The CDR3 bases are TGTGCCAGCAGTTTAGGGGGCGACTACAATGAGCAGTTCTTC.

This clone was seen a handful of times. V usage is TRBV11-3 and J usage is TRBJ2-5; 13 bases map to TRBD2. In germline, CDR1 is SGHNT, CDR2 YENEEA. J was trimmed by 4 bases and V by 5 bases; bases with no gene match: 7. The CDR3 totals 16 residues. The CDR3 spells CASSPGLAGVSETQYF. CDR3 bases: TGTGCCAGCAGCCCCGGACTAGCGGGGGTGTCAGAGACCCAGTACTTC.

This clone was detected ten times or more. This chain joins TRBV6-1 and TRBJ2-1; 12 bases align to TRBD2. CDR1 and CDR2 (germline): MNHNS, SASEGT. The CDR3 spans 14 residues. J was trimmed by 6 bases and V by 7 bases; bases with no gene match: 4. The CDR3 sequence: CASTLAGGPNEQFF. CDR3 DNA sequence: TGTGCCAGCACTCTAGCGGGGGGGCCCAATGAGCAGTTCTTC.

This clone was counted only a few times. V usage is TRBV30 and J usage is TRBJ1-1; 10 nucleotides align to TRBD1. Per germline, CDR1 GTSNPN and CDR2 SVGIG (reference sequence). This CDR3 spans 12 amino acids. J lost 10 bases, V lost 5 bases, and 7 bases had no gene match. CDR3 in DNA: TGTGCCTGGGACAGGGGGCGAGGAGTAGCTTTCTTT. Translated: CAWDRGRGVAFF.

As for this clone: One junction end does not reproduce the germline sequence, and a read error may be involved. The DNA of the CDR3 is TGTGCCAGCAGGGAAGGATCCCTAGGTACCGGGGAGCTGTTTTTT. This codes for CASREGSLGTGELFF. This chain uses TRBV2 with TRBJ2-2; D gene ambiguous. The germline CDR1 and CDR2 sequences are SNHLY and FYNNEI. The CDR3 length is 15 residues.

CDR3 sequence reads: CAWSVGAGGYNEQFF. The CDR3 nucleotides read TGTGCCTGGAGTGTAGGGGCGGGGGGGTACAATGAGCAGTTCTTC. The chain recombines TRBV30 with TRBJ2-1; 9 bases are shared with TRBD2. With 0 bases clipped from V and 4 bases from J, the junction kept 4 bases outside the gene matches. The CDR3 runs to 15 residues. Germline lookup yields CDR1 GTSNPN and CDR2 SVGIG (reference sequence). The full variable domain, its missing parts supplied by reference TRBV30 and TRBJ2-1, is SQTIHQWPATLVQPVGSPLSLECTVEGTSNPNLYWYRQAAGRGLQLLFYSVGIGQISSEVPQNLSASRPQDRQFILSSKKLLLSDSGFYLCAWSVGAGGYNEQFFGPGTRLTVL.

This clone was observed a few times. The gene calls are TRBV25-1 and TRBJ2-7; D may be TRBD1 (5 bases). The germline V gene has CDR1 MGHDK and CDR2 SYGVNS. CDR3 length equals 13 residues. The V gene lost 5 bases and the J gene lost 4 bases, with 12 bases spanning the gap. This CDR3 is CASSPRTHYEQYF. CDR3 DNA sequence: TGTGCCAGCAGTCCCAGGACACATTACGAGCAGTACTTC.

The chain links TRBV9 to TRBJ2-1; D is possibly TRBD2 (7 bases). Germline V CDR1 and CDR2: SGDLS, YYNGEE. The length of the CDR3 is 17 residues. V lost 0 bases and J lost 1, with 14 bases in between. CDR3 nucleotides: TGTGCCAGCAGCGTAGATAGAAGGGGGGGTTCCTACAATGAGCAGTTCTTC. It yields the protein CASSVDRRGGSYNEQFF. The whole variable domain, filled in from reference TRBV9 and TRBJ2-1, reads DSGVTQTPKHLITATGQRVTLRCSPRSGDLSVYWYQQSLDQGLQFLIQYYNGEERAKGNILERFSAQQFPDLHSELNLSSLELGDSALYFCASSVDRRGGSYNEQFFGPGTRLTVL.

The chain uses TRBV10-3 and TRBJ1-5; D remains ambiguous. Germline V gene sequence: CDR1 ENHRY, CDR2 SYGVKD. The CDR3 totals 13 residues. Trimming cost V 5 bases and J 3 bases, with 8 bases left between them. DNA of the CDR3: TGTGCCATCAGTAGAACAGACAATCAGCCCCAGCATTTT. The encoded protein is CAISRTDNQPQHF.

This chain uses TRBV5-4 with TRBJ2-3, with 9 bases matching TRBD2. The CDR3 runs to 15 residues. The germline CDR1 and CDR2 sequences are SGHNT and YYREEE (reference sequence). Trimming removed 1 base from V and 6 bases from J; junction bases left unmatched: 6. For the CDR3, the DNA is TGTGCCAGCAGCTTGACTCGCGGGGGGGTGGATACGCAGTATTTT. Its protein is CASSLTRGGVDTQYF.

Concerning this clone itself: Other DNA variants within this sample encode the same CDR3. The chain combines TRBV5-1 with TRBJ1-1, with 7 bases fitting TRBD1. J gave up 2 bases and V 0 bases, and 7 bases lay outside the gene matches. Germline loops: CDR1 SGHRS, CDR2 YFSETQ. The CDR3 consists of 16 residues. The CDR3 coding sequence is TGCGCCAGCAGCTTGGGTGGGACAGCCGGTAACACTGAAGCTTTCTTT. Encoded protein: CASSLGGTAGNTEAFF. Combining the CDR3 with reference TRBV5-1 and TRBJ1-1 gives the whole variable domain KAGVTQTPRYLIKTRGQQVTLSCSPISGHRSVSWYQQTPGQGLQFLFEYFSETQRNKGNFPGRFSGRQFSNSRSEMNVSTLELGDSALYLCASSLGGTAGNTEAFFGQGTRLTVV.

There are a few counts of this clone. The CDR3 DNA is TGTGCCTGGGGGGCGACAGGGAAAAGGGAAAAACTGTTTTTT. Protein sequence: CAWGATGKREKLFF. The chain carries TRBV30 and TRBJ1-4, with TRBD1 matching 7 bases. The ends lost 5 bases at V and 8 bases at J; junction bases unmatched: 11. This CDR3 has 14 residues. Germline CDR1 GTSNPN, CDR2 SVGIG (reference sequence).

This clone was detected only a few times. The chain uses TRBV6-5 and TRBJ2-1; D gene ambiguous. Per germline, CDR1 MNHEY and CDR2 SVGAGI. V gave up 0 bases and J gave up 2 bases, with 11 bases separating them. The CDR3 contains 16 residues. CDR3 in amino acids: CASSYSPLSPYNEQFF. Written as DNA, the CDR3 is TGTGCCAGCAGTTACTCCCCCTTAAGCCCCTACAATGAGCAGTTCTTC.

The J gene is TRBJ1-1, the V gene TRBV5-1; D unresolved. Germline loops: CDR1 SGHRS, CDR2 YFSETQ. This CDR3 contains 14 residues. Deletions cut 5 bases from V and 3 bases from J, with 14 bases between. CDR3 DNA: TGCGCCAGCAGTCGCGGCGCGGTCGACACTGAAGCTTTCTTT. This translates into CASSRGAVDTEAFF. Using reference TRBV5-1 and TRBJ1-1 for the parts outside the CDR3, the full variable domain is KAGVTQTPRYLIKTRGQQVTLSCSPISGHRSVSWYQQTPGQGLQFLFEYFSETQRNKGNFPGRFSGRQFSNSRSEMNVSTLELGDSALYLCASSRGAVDTEAFFGQGTRLTVV.